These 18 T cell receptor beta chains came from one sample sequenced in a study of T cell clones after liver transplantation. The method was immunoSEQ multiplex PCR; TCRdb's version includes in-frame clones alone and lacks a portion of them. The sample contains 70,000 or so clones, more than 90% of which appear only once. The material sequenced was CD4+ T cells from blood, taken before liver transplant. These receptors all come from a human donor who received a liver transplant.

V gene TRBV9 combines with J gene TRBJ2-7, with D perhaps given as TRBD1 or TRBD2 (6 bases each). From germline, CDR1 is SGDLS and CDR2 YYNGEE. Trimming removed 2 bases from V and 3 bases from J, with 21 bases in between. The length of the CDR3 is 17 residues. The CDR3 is CASSVGSGAGQLYEQYF. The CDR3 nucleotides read TGTGCCAGCAGCGTCGGGTCGGGCGCGGGACAACTCTACGAGCAGTACTTC.

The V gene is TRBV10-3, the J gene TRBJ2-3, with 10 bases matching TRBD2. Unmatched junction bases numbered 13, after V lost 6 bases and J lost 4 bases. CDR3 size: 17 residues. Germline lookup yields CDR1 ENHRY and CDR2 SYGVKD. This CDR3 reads CAISKAGGTTLADTQYF. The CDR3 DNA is TGTGCCATCAGCAAAGCGGGAGGGACAACCCTCGCAGATACGCAGTATTTT.

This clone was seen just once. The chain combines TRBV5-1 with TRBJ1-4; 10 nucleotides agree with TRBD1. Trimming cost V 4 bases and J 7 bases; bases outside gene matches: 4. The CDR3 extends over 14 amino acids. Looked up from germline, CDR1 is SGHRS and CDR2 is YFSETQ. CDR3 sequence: CASSETGGVEKLFF. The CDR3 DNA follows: TGCGCCAGCAGCGAGACAGGGGGCGTTGAAAAACTGTTTTTT.

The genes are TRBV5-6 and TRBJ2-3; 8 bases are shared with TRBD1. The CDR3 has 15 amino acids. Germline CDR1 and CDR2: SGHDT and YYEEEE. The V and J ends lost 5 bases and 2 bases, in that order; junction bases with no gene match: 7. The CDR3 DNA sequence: TGTGCCAGCAGTCTGCAGGACAGGGTCACAGATACGCAGTATTTT. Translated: CASSLQDRVTDTQYF.

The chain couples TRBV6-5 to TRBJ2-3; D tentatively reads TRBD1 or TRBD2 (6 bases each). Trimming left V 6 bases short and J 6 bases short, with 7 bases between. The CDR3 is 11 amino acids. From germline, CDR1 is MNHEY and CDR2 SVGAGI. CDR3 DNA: TGTGCCAGCAGGGGGGGCGATACGCAGTATTTT. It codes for CASRGGDTQYF.

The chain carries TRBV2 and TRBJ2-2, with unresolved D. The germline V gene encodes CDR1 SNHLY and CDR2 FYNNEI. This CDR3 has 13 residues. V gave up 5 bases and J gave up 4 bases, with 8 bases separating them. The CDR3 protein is CASSITVTGELFF. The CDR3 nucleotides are TGTGCCAGCAGTATCACAGTCACCGGGGAGCTGTTTTTT.

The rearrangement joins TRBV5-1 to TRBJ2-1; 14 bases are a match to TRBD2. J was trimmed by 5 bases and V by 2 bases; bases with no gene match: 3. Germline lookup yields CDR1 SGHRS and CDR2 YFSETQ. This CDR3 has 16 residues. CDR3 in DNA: TGCGCCAGCAGCTTTGGACTAGCGGGAGGCCACAATGAGCAGTTCTTC. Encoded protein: CASSFGLAGGHNEQFF.

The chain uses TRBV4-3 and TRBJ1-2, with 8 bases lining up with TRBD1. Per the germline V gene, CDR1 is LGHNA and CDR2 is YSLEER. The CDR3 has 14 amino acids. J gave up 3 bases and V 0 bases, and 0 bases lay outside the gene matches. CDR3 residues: CASSQETGDYGYTF. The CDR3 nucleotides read TGCGCCAGCAGCCAAGAGACAGGGGACTATGGCTACACCTTC.

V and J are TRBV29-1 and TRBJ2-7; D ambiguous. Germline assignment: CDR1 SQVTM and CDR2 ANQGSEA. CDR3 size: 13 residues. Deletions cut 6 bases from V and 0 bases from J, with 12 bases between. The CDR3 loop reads CSVLPPGSYEQYF. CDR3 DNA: TGCAGCGTGCTCCCCCCAGGCTCCTACGAGCAGTACTTC.

CDR3 sequence: CASRTGLVNQPQHF. DNA for the CDR3: TGTGCCAGCAGGACAGGGTTAGTCAATCAGCCCCAGCATTTT. The rearrangement joins TRBV28 to TRBJ1-5; 7 nucleotides align to TRBD1. CDR3 length: 14 residues. CDR1 is MDHEN and CDR2 is SYDVKM in the germline V gene. With V trimmed by 6 bases and J by 3 bases, 5 bases remained unmatched.

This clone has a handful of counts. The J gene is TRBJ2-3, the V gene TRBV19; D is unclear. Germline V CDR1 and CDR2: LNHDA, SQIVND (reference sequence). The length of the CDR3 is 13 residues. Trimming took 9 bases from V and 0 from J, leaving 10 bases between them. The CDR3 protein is CASRWGSTDTQYF. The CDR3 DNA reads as TGTGCCAGCCGGTGGGGTAGCACAGATACGCAGTATTTT.

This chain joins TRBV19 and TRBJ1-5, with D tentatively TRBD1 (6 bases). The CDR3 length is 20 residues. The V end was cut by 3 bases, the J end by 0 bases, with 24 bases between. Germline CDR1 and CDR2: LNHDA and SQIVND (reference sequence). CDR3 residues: CASSMPPAGAGGYSNQPQHF. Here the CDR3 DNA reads TGTGCCAGTAGTATGCCCCCCGCAGGGGCGGGGGGATATAGCAATCAGCCCCAGCATTTT.

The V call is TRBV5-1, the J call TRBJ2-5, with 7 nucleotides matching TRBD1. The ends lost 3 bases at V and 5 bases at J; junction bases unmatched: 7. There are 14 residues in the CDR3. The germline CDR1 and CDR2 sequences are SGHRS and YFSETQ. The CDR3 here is CASSSTGAVETQYF. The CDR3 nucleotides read TGCGCCAGCAGCTCCACAGGGGCCGTGGAGACCCAGTACTTC.

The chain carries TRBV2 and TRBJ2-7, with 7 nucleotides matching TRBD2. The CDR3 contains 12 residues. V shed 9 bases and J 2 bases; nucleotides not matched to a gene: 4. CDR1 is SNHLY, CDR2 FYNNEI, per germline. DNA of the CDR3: TGTGCCAGTTCGGGGGGAACCTACGAGCAGTACTTC. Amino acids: CASSGGTYEQYF.

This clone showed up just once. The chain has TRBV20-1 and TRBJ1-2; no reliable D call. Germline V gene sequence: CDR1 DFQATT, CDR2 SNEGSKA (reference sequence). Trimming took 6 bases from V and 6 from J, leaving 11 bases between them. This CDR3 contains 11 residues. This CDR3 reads CSATGKNGYTF. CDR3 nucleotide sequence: TGCAGTGCGACGGGGAAAAATGGCTACACCTTC.

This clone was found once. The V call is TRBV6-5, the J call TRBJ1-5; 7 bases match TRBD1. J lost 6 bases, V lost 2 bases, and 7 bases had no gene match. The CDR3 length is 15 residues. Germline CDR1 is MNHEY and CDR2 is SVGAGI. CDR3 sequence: CASSYEGGAGQPQHF. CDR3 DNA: TGTGCCAGCAGTTACGAAGGGGGCGCGGGTCAGCCCCAGCATTTT.

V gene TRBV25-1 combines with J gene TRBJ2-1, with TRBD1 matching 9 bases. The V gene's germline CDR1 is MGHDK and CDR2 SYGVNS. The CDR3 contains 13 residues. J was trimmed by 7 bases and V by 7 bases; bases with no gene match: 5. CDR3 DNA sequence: TGTGCCAGCACCCATGGACAGGGGAATGAGCAGTTCTTC. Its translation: CASTHGQGNEQFF.

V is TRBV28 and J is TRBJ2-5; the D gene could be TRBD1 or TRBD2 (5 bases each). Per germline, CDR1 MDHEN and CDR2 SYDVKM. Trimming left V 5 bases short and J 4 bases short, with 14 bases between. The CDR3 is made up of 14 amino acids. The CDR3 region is CASSPGAHSETQYF. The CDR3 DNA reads TGTGCCAGCAGTCCCGGGGCCCACTCAGAGACCCAGTACTTC.